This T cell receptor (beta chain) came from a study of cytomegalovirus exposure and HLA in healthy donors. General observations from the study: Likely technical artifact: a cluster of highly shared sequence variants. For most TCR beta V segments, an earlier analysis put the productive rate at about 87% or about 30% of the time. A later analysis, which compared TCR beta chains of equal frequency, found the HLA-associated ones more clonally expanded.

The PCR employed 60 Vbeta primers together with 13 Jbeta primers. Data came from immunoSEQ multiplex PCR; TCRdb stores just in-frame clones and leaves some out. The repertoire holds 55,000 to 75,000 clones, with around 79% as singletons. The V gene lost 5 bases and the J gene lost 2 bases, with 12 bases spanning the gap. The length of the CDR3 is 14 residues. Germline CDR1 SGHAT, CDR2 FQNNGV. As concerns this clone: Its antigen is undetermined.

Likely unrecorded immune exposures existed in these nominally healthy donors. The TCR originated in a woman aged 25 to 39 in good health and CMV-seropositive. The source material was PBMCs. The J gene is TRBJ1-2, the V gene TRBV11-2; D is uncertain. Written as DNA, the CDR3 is TGTGCCAGCAGCCAAACTATCAACAACTATGGCTACACCTTC. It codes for CASSQTINNYGYTF.